What follows are 11 T cell receptor beta chains derived from one specimen sequenced in a study of molecular identifiers for immune sequencing clone quantification. TCRdb used MiXCR to reprocess the PCR reads, holding one entry per CDR3 protein. The sample holds about 39,000 distinct CDR3 sequences, roughly 18% seen once. Material for sequencing was naive CD8+ T cells from blood, with Jurkat cell RNA spiked in. Subset indicated: FACS-sorted CD8+CD4-CCR7+CD45RA+ naive T cells. Receptors originate from a human donor in good health. Some libraries in this study had Jurkat cell RNA spiked in.

The V gene is TRBV4-3, the J gene TRBJ2-3; D tentatively reads TRBD1 or TRBD2 (6 bases each). Germline V gene data show CDR1 as LGHNA and CDR2 as YSLEER. V dropped 1 base and J dropped 6 bases, with 14 bases sitting between them. This CDR3 is 15 amino acids long. For the CDR3, the DNA is TGCGCCAGCAGCCAAGGTTCGGGGGCGGGTGATACGCAGTATTTT. Amino acids: CASSQGSGAGDTQYF.

This clonotype was found many times. The genes are TRBV6-5 and TRBJ1-5; D gene unclear. CDR1 MNHEY and CDR2 SVGAGI come from the germline V gene. This CDR3 contains 13 residues. V was shortened by 6 bases and J by 4 bases, with 10 bases between the two germline ends. CDR3 in DNA: TGTGCCAGCAGCGACGGATATAATCAGCCCCAGCATTTT. Protein product: CASSDGYNQPQHF.

The chain has TRBV7-9 and TRBJ2-1; 9 bases agree with TRBD2. This CDR3 spans 15 amino acids. With V trimmed by 0 bases and J by 7 bases, 4 bases remained unmatched. Germline V gene data show CDR1 as SEHNR and CDR2 as FQNEAQ (reference sequence). Here the CDR3 DNA reads TGTGCCAGCAGCTTAGCGGCGGGAGGGCCGAATGAGCAGTTCTTC. Residues: CASSLAAGGPNEQFF.

This clonotype was counted at least ten times. The chain uses TRBV2 and TRBJ2-7; 15 positions match TRBD2. The J segment lost 4 bases and the V segment lost 8 bases, leaving 9 bases of the junction unmatched. CDR3 length: 16 residues. Germline V gene sequence: CDR1 SNHLY, CDR2 FYNNEI. Written as DNA, the CDR3 is TGTGCCAGCCCTGGGGGACTAGCGGGAGGAGTTTACGAGCAGTACTTC. Translated: CASPGGLAGGVYEQYF.

This clonotype was recorded at least ten times. This CDR3 is CASSSPSGRAYEQYF. As DNA, the CDR3 is TGTGCCAGCAGTTCTCCTAGCGGGAGGGCCTACGAGCAGTACTTC. This chain links TRBV27 with TRBJ2-7, with TRBD2 matching 12 bases. In germline, CDR1 is MNHEY, CDR2 SMNVEV (reference sequence). Unmatched junction bases numbered 3, after V lost 4 bases and J lost 2 bases. This CDR3 has 15 residues.

This clonotype was seen many times. The V gene is TRBV9, the J gene TRBJ2-5; TRBD1 agrees at 7 bases. This CDR3 region has 13 residues. From germline, CDR1 is SGDLS and CDR2 YYNGEE. The V gene end was trimmed by 3 bases and the J gene end by 5 bases; junction bases not matched to a gene: 4. The CDR3 is CASSEQGRETQYF. The CDR3 nucleotides read TGTGCCAGCAGCGAACAGGGGCGGGAGACCCAGTACTTC.

The chain employs TRBV4-2 and TRBJ2-7; 7 bases map to TRBD1. The length of the CDR3 is 15 residues. Unmatched junction bases numbered 9, after V lost 1 base and J lost 6 bases. Germline CDR1 LGHNA, CDR2 YNFKEQ. CDR3 protein: CASSQGGGAVGEQYF. The DNA of the CDR3 is TGTGCCAGCAGCCAAGGAGGGGGCGCGGTGGGCGAGCAGTACTTC.

On this clonotype itself: This may arise from a read error, as a much more abundant clone is one base away. CDR3 coding DNA: TGTGCCAGCAGCCTAGGGACTCTAATGAACACTGAAGCTTTCTTT. Translated, it gives CASSLGTLMNTEAFF. The chain is built from TRBV27 and TRBJ1-1; perhaps TRBD1 as D (5 bases). V was cut by 6 bases and J by 0 bases, with 14 bases left in between. CDR3 length: 15 amino acids. Germline V gives CDR1 MNHEY, CDR2 SMNVEV (reference sequence).

In its sample, this clonotype was seen many times. The chain has TRBV29-1 and TRBJ2-2, with 7 bases aligning to TRBD1. This CDR3 region has 13 residues. Germline CDR1 is SQVTM and CDR2 is ANQGSEA. The J segment lost 3 bases and the V segment lost 6 bases, leaving 4 bases of the junction unmatched. CDR3 amino acids: CSVPGQYTGELFF. The CDR3 coding sequence is TGCAGCGTCCCGGGACAGTACACCGGGGAGCTGTTTTTT.

This clonotype occurred many times. The chain uses TRBV4-3 and TRBJ2-7, with 9 bases that match TRBD2. The V segment lost 0 bases and the J segment 2 bases; nucleotides outside the gene matches: 2. This CDR3 has 15 amino acids. Germline loops: CDR1 LGHNA, CDR2 YSLEER. The CDR3 loop is CASSQEASGTYEQYF. The CDR3 bases are TGCGCCAGCAGCCAAGAGGCTAGCGGGACCTACGAGCAGTACTTC.

This clonotype was counted at least ten times. The genes are TRBV4-3 and TRBJ1-2; a possible D gene is TRBD1 (5 bases). Germline lookup yields CDR1 LGHNA and CDR2 YSLEER. V lost 5 bases to trimming and J lost 7 bases, with 11 bases between them. This CDR3 contains 12 residues. CDR3 in DNA: TGCGCCAGCAGCGGGGCAGAGGTTGGCTACACCTTC. Translation gives CASSGAEVGYTF.